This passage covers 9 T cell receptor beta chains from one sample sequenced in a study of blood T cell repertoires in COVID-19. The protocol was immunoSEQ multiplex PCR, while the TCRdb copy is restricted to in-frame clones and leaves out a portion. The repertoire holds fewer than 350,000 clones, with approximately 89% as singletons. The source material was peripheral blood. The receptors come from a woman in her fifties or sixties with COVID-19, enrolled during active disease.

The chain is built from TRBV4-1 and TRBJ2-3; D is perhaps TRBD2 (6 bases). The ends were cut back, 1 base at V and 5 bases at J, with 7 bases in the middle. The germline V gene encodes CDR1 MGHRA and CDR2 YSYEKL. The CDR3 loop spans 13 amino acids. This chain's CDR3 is CASSQVGGDTQYF. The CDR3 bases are TGCGCCAGCAGCCAAGTGGGGGGAGATACGCAGTATTTT.

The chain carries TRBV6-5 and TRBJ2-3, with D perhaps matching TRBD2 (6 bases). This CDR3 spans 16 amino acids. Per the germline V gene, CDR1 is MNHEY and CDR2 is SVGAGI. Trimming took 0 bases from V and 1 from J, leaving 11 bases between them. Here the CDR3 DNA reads TGTGCCAGCAGTTACTCAGGAGGGGTAGGCACAGATACGCAGTATTTT. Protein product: CASSYSGGVGTDTQYF.

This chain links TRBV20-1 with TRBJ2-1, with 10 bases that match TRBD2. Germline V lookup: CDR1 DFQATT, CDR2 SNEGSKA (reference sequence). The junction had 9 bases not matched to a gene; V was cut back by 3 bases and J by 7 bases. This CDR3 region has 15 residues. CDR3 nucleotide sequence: TGCAGTGCTAGTTGGAGCGGGGGGGCGTCAAATGAGCAGTTCTTC. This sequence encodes CSASWSGGASNEQFF.

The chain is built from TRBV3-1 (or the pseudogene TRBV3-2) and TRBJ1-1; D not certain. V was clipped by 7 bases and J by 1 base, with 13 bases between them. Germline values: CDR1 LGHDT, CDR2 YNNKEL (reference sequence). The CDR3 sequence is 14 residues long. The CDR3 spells CASNLLSGNTEAFF. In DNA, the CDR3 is TGTGCCAGCAATCTGCTCTCGGGGAACACTGAAGCTTTCTTT.

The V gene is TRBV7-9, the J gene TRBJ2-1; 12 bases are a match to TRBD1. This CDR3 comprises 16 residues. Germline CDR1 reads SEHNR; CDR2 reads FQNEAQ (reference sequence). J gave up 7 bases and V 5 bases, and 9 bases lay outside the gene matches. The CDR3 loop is CASSPVGQGAKNEQFF. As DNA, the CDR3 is TGTGCCAGCAGCCCGGTGGGACAGGGGGCAAAGAATGAGCAGTTCTTC. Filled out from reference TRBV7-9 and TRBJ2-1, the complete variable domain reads DTGVSQNPRHKITKRGQNVTFRCDPISEHNRLYWYRQTLGQGPEFLTYFQNEAQLEKSRLLSDRFSAERPKGSFSTLEIQRTEQGDSAMYLCASSPVGQGAKNEQFFGPGTRLTVL.

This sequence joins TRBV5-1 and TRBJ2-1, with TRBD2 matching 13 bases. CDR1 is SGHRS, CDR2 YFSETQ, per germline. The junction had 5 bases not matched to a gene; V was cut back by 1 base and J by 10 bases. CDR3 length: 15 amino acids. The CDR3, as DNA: TGCGCCAGCAGCTTGAGTACTAGCGGGGGGGTAGAGCAGTTCTTC. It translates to CASSLSTSGGVEQFF.

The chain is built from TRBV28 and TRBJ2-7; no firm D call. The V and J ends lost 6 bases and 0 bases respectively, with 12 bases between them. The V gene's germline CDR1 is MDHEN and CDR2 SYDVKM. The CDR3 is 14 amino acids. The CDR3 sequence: CASRPAGSSYEQYF. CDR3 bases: TGTGCCAGCAGACCGGCAGGAAGCTCCTACGAGCAGTACTTC.

CDR3 sequence (DNA): TGTGCCAGCAGCCAAACCACTAGCGGGGGGAGGTATTTT. Translated, it gives CASSQTTSGGRYF. V is TRBV7-3 and J is TRBJ2-3; 12 bases agree with TRBD2. The germline V gene has CDR1 SGHTA and CDR2 FQGTGA. The J segment lost 14 bases and the V segment lost 5 bases, leaving 8 bases of the junction unmatched. The CDR3 is 13 residues long.

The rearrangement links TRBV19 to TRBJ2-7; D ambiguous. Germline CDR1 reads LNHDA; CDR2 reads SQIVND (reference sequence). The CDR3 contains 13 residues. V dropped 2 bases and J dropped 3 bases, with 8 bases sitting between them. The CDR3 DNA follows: TGTGCCAGTAGTATATCCGGGTTCTACGAGCAGTACTTC. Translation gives CASSISGFYEQYF.